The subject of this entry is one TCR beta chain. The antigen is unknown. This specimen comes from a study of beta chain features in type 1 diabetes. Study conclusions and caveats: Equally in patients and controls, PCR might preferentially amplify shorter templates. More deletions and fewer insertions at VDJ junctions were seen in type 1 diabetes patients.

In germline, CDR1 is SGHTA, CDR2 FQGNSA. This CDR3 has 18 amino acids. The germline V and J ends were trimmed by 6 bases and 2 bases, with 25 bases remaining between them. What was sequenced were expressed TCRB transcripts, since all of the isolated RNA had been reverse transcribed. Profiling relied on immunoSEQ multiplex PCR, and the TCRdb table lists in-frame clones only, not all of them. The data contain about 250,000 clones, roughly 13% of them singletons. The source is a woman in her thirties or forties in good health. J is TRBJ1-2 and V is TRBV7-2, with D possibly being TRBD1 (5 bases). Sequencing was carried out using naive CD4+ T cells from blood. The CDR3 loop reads CASRPRRQTEHKNYGYTF. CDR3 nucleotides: TGTGCCAGCAGACCCCGACGTCAGACAGAACACAAAAACTATGGCTACACCTTC.